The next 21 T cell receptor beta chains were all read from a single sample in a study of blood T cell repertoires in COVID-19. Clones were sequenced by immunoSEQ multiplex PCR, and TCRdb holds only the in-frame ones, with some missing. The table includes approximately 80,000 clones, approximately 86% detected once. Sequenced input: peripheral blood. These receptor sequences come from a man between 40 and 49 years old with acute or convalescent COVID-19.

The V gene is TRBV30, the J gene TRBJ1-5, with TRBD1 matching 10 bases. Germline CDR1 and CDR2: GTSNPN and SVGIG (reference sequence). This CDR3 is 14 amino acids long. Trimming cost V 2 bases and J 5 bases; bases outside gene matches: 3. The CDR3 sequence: CAWSTGTGDQPQHF. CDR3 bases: TGTGCCTGGAGTACCGGGACAGGGGATCAGCCCCAGCATTTT.

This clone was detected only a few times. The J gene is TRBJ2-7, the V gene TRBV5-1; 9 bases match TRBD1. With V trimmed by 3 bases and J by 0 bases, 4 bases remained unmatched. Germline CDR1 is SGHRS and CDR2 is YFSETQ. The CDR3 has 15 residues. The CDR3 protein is CASSSDRGRSYEQYF. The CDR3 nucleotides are TGCGCCAGCAGCTCGGACAGGGGTCGCTCCTACGAGCAGTACTTC.

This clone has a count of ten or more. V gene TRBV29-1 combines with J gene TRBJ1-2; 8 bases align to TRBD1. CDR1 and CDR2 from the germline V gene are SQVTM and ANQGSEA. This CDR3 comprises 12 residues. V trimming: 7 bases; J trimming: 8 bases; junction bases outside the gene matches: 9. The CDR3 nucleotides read TGCAGCGACCGACAGGGGACGCGGGGCTACACCTTC. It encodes CSDRQGTRGYTF.

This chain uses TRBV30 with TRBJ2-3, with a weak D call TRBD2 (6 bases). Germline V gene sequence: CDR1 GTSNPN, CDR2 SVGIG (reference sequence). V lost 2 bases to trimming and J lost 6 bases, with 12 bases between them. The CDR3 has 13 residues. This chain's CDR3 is CAWSLDSGDTQYF. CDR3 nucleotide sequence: TGTGCCTGGAGTCTTGACAGCGGGGATACGCAGTATTTT.

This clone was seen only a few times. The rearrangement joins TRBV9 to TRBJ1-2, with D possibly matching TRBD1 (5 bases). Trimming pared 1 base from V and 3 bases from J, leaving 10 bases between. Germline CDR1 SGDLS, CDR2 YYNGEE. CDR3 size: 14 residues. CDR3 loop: CASSVSGTHYGYTF. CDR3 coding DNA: TGTGCCAGCAGCGTAAGCGGGACGCACTATGGCTACACCTTC.

The DNA of the CDR3 is TGTGCCAGCACCTGCGACAGGGGGCCTAACCCTAGCAATCAGCCCCAGCATTTT. Amino acids: CASTCDRGPNPSNQPQHF. The chain has TRBV21-1 and TRBJ1-5; whether TRBD1, the table's D call, matches the DNA was not checked. TRBV21-1 is flagged as a pseudogene. The CDR3 sequence is 18 residues long.

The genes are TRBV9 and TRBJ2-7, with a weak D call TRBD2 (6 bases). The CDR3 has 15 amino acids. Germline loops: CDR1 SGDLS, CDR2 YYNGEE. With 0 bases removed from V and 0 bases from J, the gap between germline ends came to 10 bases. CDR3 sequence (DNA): TGTGCCAGCAGCGTAGGGAGGGACTTCTCCTACGAGCAGTACTTC. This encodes CASSVGRDFSYEQYF.

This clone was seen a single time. The CDR3: CASSLDRGYTDTQYF. CDR3 bases: TGTGCCAGCAGCTTGGACAGGGGCTACACAGATACGCAGTATTTT. This chain links TRBV7-9 with TRBJ2-3, with TRBD1 identical over 9 bases. The germline CDR1 and CDR2 sequences are SEHNR and FQNEAQ (reference sequence). The length of the CDR3 is 15 residues. V shed 3 bases, J shed 2 bases, and the junction held 3 bases outside the gene matches.

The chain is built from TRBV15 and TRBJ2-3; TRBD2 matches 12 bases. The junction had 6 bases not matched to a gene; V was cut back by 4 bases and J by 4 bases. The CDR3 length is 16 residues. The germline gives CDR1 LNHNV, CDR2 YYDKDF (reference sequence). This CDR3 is CATSTRTSGNADTQYF. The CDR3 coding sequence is TGTGCCACCAGCACCCGGACTAGCGGGAACGCAGATACGCAGTATTTT.

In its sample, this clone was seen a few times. The CDR3 is CAWSGGRGSSGNTIYF. As DNA, the CDR3 is TGTGCCTGGAGTGGGGGTCGGGGGAGCTCTGGAAACACCATATATTTT. The chain combines TRBV30 with TRBJ1-3; maybe TRBD1 (5 bases). Trimming removed 1 base from V and 0 bases from J, with 13 bases in between. The CDR3 sequence is 16 residues long. Germline CDR1 reads GTSNPN; CDR2 reads SVGIG (reference sequence). Complete variable domain (other parts from reference TRBV30 and TRBJ1-3): SQTIHQWPATLVQPVGSPLSLECTVEGTSNPNLYWYRQAAGRGLQLLFYSVGIGQISSEVPQNLSASRPQDRQFILSSKKLLLSDSGFYLCAWSGGRGSSGNTIYFGEGSWLTVV.

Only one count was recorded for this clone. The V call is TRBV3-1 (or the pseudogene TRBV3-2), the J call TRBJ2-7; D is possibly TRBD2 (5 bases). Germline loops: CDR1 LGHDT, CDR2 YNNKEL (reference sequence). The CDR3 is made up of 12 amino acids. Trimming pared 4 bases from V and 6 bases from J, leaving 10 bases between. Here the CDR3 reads CASSPGRAEQYF. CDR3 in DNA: TGTGCCAGCAGCCCCGGGCGGGCCGAGCAGTACTTC.

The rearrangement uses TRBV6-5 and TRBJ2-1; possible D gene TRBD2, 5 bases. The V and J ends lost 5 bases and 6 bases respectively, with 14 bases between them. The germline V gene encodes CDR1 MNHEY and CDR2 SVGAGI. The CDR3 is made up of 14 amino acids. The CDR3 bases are TGTGCCAGCAGTCAACAAGCGGTCGGCAATGAGCAGTTCTTC. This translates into CASSQQAVGNEQFF.

CDR3 nucleotides: TGCGCCAGCAGTTCGACAGGGACCACGGTGCAGTACTTC. It specifies CASSSTGTTVQYF. The chain links TRBV4-1 to TRBJ2-7; 7 nucleotides match TRBD1. The CDR3 is made up of 13 amino acids. Germline V gives CDR1 MGHRA, CDR2 YSYEKL. V gave up 6 bases and J gave up 9 bases; unmatched junction bases: 11.

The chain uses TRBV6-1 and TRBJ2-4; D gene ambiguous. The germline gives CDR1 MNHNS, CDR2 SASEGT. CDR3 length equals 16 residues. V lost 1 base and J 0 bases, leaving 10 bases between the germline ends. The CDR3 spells CASSEVGSSAKNIQYF. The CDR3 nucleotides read TGTGCCAGCAGTGAAGTGGGCTCCTCAGCCAAAAACATTCAGTACTTC.

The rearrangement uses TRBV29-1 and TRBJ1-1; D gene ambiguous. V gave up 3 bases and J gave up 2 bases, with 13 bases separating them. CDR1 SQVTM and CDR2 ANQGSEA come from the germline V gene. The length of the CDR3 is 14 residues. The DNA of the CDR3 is TGCAGCGTTGACTCGGGAGAACCTAACACTGAAGCTTTCTTT. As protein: CSVDSGEPNTEAFF.

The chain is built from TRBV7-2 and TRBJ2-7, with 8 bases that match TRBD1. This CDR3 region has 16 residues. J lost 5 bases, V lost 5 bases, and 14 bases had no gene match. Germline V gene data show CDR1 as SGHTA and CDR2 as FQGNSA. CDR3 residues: CASSPEGAGGFDEQYF. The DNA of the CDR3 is TGTGCCAGCAGCCCAGAAGGGGCAGGGGGCTTCGACGAGCAGTACTTC.

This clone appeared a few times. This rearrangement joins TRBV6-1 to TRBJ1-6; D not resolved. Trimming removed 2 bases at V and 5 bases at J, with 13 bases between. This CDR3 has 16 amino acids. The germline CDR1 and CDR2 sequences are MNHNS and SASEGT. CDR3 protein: CASSESPPGHNSPLHF. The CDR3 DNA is TGTGCCAGCAGTGAATCCCCCCCAGGCCATAATTCACCCCTCCACTTT.

The DNA of the CDR3 is TGCAGCGTGGAGGACAGGGGAGAATATGAGCAGTTCTTC. This sequence encodes CSVEDRGEYEQFF. The chain has TRBV29-1 and TRBJ2-1; 9 bases are shared with TRBD1. Losses at the gene ends were 6 bases for V and 8 bases for J; bases not matched to a gene: 8. Germline CDR1 and CDR2: SQVTM and ANQGSEA. This CDR3 contains 13 residues.

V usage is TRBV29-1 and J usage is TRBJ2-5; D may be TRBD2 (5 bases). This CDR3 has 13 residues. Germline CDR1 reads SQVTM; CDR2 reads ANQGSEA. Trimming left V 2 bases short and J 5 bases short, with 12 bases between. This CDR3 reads CSVENTGVETQYF. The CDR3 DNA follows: TGCAGCGTTGAAAATACCGGGGTGGAGACCCAGTACTTC.

CDR3 amino acids: CASNMGQSPYDTQYF. For the CDR3, the DNA is TGTGCCAGCAACATGGGACAGAGCCCTTATGATACGCAGTATTTT. V gene TRBV2 combines with J gene TRBJ2-3, with 7 bases fitting TRBD1. Germline V gives CDR1 SNHLY, CDR2 FYNNEI. The junction had 13 bases not matched to a gene; V was cut back by 7 bases and J by 6 bases. The CDR3 contains 15 residues.

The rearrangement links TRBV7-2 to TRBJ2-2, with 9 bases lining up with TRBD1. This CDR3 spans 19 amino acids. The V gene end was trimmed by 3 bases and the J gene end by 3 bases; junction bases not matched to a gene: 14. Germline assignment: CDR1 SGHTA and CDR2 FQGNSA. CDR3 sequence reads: CASSFSGQGITPHTGELFF. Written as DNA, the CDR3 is TGTGCCAGCAGCTTTTCGGGACAGGGAATAACCCCCCACACCGGGGAGCTGTTTTTT.